This TCR beta chain stems from a study of shared T cell receptors in the human thymus. V lost 0 bases and J 5 bases, leaving 9 bases between the germline ends. CDR1 is WSHSY, CDR2 SAAADI, per germline. The CDR3 totals 14 residues. The protocol was immunoSEQ multiplex PCR, while the TCRdb copy is restricted to in-frame clones and leaves out a portion. Of over 650,000 clones listed, approximately 89% were seen once; the top ten hold 0.0094%. This clone was seen more than once but under ten times. The same sample was also studied in work on human thymus T cells.

This rearrangement joins TRBV10-2 to TRBJ2-3; D is perhaps TRBD2 (6 bases). The sequenced material came from thymocytes. This TCR was recovered from a boy younger than two with a congenital heart defect. The CDR3 region is CASSESGGGDTQYF. The CDR3 DNA reads as TGCGCCAGCAGTGAGTCGGGGGGTGGAGATACGCAGTATTTT.